These 7 T cell receptor beta chains originate from one sample sequenced in a study of a mutant IDH1 vaccine in newly diagnosed glioma. Produced via immunoSEQ multiplex PCR; TCRdb's table is partial and in-frame only. The sample has more than 80,000 clones, 83% seen once. Time point in this sample: baseline, week 1 (first vaccination visit). Treatment reported: pre-vaccination baseline after standard-of-care therapy. The specimen was PBMCs, collected from a glioma patient treated with radiotherapy, temozolomide or both. The receptors here all came from a woman aged 45-65 years with glioma.

This rearrangement joins TRBV2 to TRBJ2-1; D perhaps matches TRBD2 (5 bases). The germline V gene has CDR1 SNHLY and CDR2 FYNNEI. Between the trimmed V and J ends, which lost 3 bases and 10 bases, there was a span of 19 bases. The CDR3 length is 15 residues. CDR3 DNA sequence: TGTGCCAGCAGTGATGTCGGCGGGCCCCGCGGGGAGCAGTTCTTC. Amino acid sequence: CASSDVGGPRGEQFF. Full variable domain (remainder filled in from reference TRBV2 and TRBJ2-1): EPEVTQTPSHQVTQMGQEVILRCVPISNHLYFYWYRQILGQKVEFLVSFYNNEISEKSEIFDDQFSVERPDGSNFTLKIRSTKLEDSAMYFCASSDVGGPRGEQFFGPGTRLTVL.

This chain connects TRBV29-1 to TRBJ2-3; tentative D call: TRBD2 (6 bases). CDR3 length: 14 amino acids. The V end was cut by 3 bases, the J end by 0 bases, with 10 bases between. CDR1 SQVTM and CDR2 ANQGSEA come from the germline V gene. Here the CDR3 reads CSVDWRGSTDTQYF. The CDR3 nucleotides are TGCAGCGTTGATTGGCGGGGAAGCACAGATACGCAGTATTTT.

The chain recombines TRBV5-5 with TRBJ1-2; TRBD1 is a possible D gene (5 bases). Between the trimmed V and J ends, which lost 1 base and 8 bases, there was a span of 12 bases. From germline, CDR1 is SGHKS and CDR2 YYEKEE (reference sequence). The CDR3 sequence is 13 residues long. This CDR3 is CASSLLQGGGYTF. In DNA form, the CDR3 reads TGTGCCAGCAGCTTGCTCCAGGGAGGAGGCTACACCTTC. The complete variable domain, with remaining parts taken from reference TRBV5-5 and TRBJ1-2, reads DAGVTQSPTHLIKTRGQQVTLRCSPISGHKSVSWYQQVLGQGPQFIFQYYEKEERGRGNFPDRFSARQFPNYSSELNVNALLLGDSALYLCASSLLQGGGYTFGSGTRLTVV.

This clone was found once. The chain links TRBV27 to TRBJ2-1, with 7 bases matching TRBD2. The CDR3 loop spans 16 amino acids. CDR1 and CDR2 (germline): MNHEY, SMNVEV (reference sequence). V shed 2 bases, J shed 1 base, and the junction held 5 bases outside the gene matches. This CDR3 reads CASSLKGRASYNEQFF. CDR3 nucleotide sequence: TGTGCCAGCAGTTTAAAGGGGAGGGCGTCCTACAATGAGCAGTTCTTC.

The sample holds many counts of this clone. The chain has TRBV7-3 and TRBJ1-1; D is unclear. The germline CDR1 and CDR2 sequences are SGHTA and FQGTGA. Between the trimmed V and J ends, which lost 1 base and 5 bases, there was a span of 14 bases. CDR3 length: 15 amino acids. The CDR3 nucleotides are TGTGCCAGCAGCTTAAACACTGGAGGGAGTACTGAAGCTTTCTTT. It yields the protein CASSLNTGGSTEAFF. The full variable domain, rest sourced from reference TRBV7-3 and TRBJ1-1, is GAGVSQTPSNKVTEKGKYVELRCDPISGHTALYWYRQSLGQGPEFLIYFQGTGAADDSGLPNDRFFAVRPEGSVSTLKIQRTERGDSAVYLCASSLNTGGSTEAFFGQGTRLTVV.

This clone came up once. The chain carries TRBV6-4 and TRBJ2-5; no clear D gene. The CDR3 sequence is 12 residues long. The germline V gene encodes CDR1 MRHNA and CDR2 SNTAGT. The V end was cut by 2 bases, the J end by 7 bases, with 8 bases between. Written as DNA, the CDR3 is TGTGCCAGCAGTGACCCTTCTGGGACCCAGTACTTC. It encodes CASSDPSGTQYF.

This chain uses TRBV7-9 with TRBJ2-1, with 10 bases matching TRBD1. Germline lookup yields CDR1 SEHNR and CDR2 FQNEAQ (reference sequence). This CDR3 comprises 15 residues. V lost 1 base to trimming and J lost 8 bases; unmatched junction nucleotides: 5. The CDR3 loop is CASSLVGQGLHEQFF. The DNA of the CDR3 is TGTGCCAGCAGCTTAGTGGGACAGGGGTTGCATGAGCAGTTCTTC.